One sample yielded the 30 T cell receptor beta chains listed below, sequenced in a study of shared clonotypes between healthy human individuals. Some clones are missing from TCRdb's copy, which holds only in-frame ones; the method was immunoSEQ multiplex PCR. The repertoire holds a few million clones, with around 93% as singletons. Sequenced input: naive CD4+ T cells from PBMCs. As to subset: CD45RA+ positively selected. The source is a man aged 18 to 30 in good health. Some clones in this sample may be carry-over from other donors' samples.

The rearrangement links TRBV4-1 to TRBJ1-3; D is possibly TRBD1 (5 bases). The V gene's germline CDR1 is MGHRA and CDR2 YSYEKL. CDR3 size: 16 residues. V was pared by 4 bases and J by 0 bases, with 13 bases between. CDR3 amino acids: CASSRSGGDSGNTIYF. In DNA, the CDR3 is TGCGCCAGCAGCCGCTCGGGGGGGGACTCTGGAAACACCATATATTTT.

Comments on this clone: The same CDR3 is also encoded by other DNA sequences in this sample. The chain has TRBV7-3 and TRBJ2-2; the D is unclear. The V end lost 5 bases, the J end lost 0 bases, and 7 bases lay between the germline ends. Germline CDR1 is SGHTA and CDR2 is FQGTGA. This CDR3 contains 14 residues. Here the CDR3 DNA reads TGTGCCAGCAGCCTCCTATCGAACACCGGGGAGCTGTTTTTT. This codes for CASSLLSNTGELFF.

Comments on this clone: This CDR3 is also generated by other DNA sequences in the sample. The V and J genes are TRBV9 and TRBJ2-1; 8 bases align to TRBD1. Per the germline V gene, CDR1 is SGDLS and CDR2 is YYNGEE. There are 15 residues in the CDR3. V gave up 2 bases and J gave up 0 bases; unmatched junction bases: 1. The DNA for the CDR3 is TGTGCCAGCAGCGTGACAGGGGTCTCCTACAATGAGCAGTTCTTC. Its translation is CASSVTGVSYNEQFF.

The J gene is TRBJ1-1, the V gene TRBV7-9; no firm D call. The germline V and J ends were trimmed by 4 bases and 0 bases, with 6 bases remaining between them. The CDR3 extends over 13 amino acids. Germline V lookup: CDR1 SEHNR, CDR2 FQNEAQ (reference sequence). CDR3 residues: CASSSDMNTEAFF. CDR3 nucleotide sequence: TGTGCCAGCAGCTCCGACATGAACACTGAAGCTTTCTTT.

This chain links TRBV29-1 with TRBJ2-3; TRBD1 is a possible D gene (5 bases). Between the trimmed V and J ends, which lost 5 bases and 6 bases, there was a span of 18 bases. The CDR3 loop spans 14 amino acids. Germline V gives CDR1 SQVTM, CDR2 ANQGSEA. CDR3 amino acids: CSVSDTFPWDTQYF. Here the CDR3 DNA reads TGCAGCGTTTCGGACACCTTCCCTTGGGATACGCAGTATTTT.

As DNA, the CDR3 is TGCGCCAGCAGCGTACTGCCCGGCGGGAGAGAATCCTACGAGCAGTACTTC. It is translated as CASSVLPGGRESYEQYF. The gene calls are TRBV5-1 and TRBJ2-7; 7 bases map to TRBD2. Trimming removed 4 bases from V and 1 base from J; junction bases left unmatched: 14. This CDR3 is 17 amino acids long. CDR1 SGHRS and CDR2 YFSETQ come from the germline V gene.

This chain links TRBV28 with TRBJ2-2, with 13 bases identical to TRBD2. The CDR3 length is 16 residues. Germline V CDR1 and CDR2: MDHEN, SYDVKM. J lost 5 bases, V lost 10 bases, and 10 bases had no gene match. The CDR3 coding sequence is TGTGCCACCGGGGGACTAGCGGGATTGGGTACCGGGGAGCTGTTTTTT. Translation: CATGGLAGLGTGELFF.

The chain joins TRBV28 to TRBJ2-7, with 11 bases identical to TRBD1. Unmatched junction bases numbered 13, after V lost 4 bases and J lost 5 bases. The CDR3 covers 17 residues. The germline V gene encodes CDR1 MDHEN and CDR2 SYDVKM. The CDR3 nucleotides are TGTGCCAGCAGTTCCCTGATCCGGGACAGGGGGAATCACGAGCAGTACTTC. It specifies CASSSLIRDRGNHEQYF.

V is TRBV29-1 and J is TRBJ2-7; D may be TRBD2 (6 bases). Germline CDR1 SQVTM, CDR2 ANQGSEA. V was clipped by 6 bases and J by 5 bases, with 14 bases between them. This CDR3 has 12 amino acids. CDR3 amino acids: CSVAGGYDEQYF. Here the CDR3 DNA reads TGCAGCGTCGCCGGGGGTTACGACGAGCAGTACTTC.

The chain is built from TRBV11-3 and TRBJ2-3, with 8 bases lining up with TRBD1. CDR1 is SGHNT, CDR2 YENEEA, per germline. This CDR3 comprises 14 residues. Germline trimming cut 4 bases from V and 0 bases from J; bases unmatched to any gene: 0. Written as DNA, the CDR3 is TGTGCCAGCAGCTGGACAGGGAGCACAGATACGCAGTATTTT. Translated: CASSWTGSTDTQYF.

With regard to this clone: The identical CDR3 is also encoded by other nucleotide sequences in the sample. The J gene is TRBJ2-3, the V gene TRBV5-1, with 7 bases aligning to TRBD2. The CDR3 is 16 residues long. Germline V gives CDR1 SGHRS, CDR2 YFSETQ. V shed 2 bases, J shed 1 base, and the junction held 7 bases outside the gene matches. For the CDR3, the DNA is TGCGCCAGCAGCTTAGCCGGGAGCGGGGGCACAGATACGCAGTATTTT. It is translated as CASSLAGSGGTDTQYF.

Comment on this clone: The identical CDR3 is also encoded by other nucleotide sequences in the sample. The chain uses TRBV5-6 and TRBJ1-2, with D tentatively TRBD1 (5 bases). Trimming stripped 1 base from V and 2 bases from J, with 6 bases between. The CDR3 loop spans 13 amino acids. Germline lookup yields CDR1 SGHDT and CDR2 YYEEEE. The CDR3 region is CASSLRGNYGYTF. The CDR3 DNA follows: TGTGCCAGCAGCTTGAGGGGAAACTATGGCTACACCTTC.

The V call is TRBV27, the J call TRBJ2-3; 14 nucleotides agree with TRBD2. Trimming removed 5 bases from V and 5 bases from J; junction bases left unmatched: 9. In germline, CDR1 is MNHEY, CDR2 SMNVEV (reference sequence). This CDR3 is built from 17 residues. The CDR3 here is CASSTPGTSGSGDTQYF. CDR3 coding DNA: TGTGCCAGCAGTACACCCGGGACTAGCGGGAGTGGAGATACGCAGTATTTT.

The sample holds one count of this clone. The chain combines TRBV10-3 with TRBJ1-1; no clear D gene. Deletions cut 4 bases from V and 5 bases from J, with 17 bases between. The CDR3 totals 15 residues. Germline loops: CDR1 ENHRY, CDR2 SYGVKD. The CDR3 DNA is TGTGCCATCAGTGCTCCTACAAGGCTGGGGACTGAAGCTTTCTTT. Translated, it gives CAISAPTRLGTEAFF.

V usage is TRBV14 and J usage is TRBJ1-2, with D maybe TRBD1 (5 bases). CDR1 and CDR2 from the germline V gene are SGHDN and FVKESK. The CDR3 loop spans 17 amino acids. V lost 4 bases to trimming and J lost 0 bases, with 18 bases between them. CDR3 sequence reads: CASSPAGRGSPNYGYTF. The CDR3 region has the DNA TGTGCCAGCAGCCCCGCCGGACGGGGGTCACCTAACTATGGCTACACCTTC.

The V call is TRBV15, the J call TRBJ2-7; D remains unclear. CDR1 LNHNV and CDR2 YYDKDF come from the germline V gene (reference sequence). This CDR3 comprises 14 residues. The V end was cut by 5 bases, the J end by 2 bases, with 13 bases between. The chain's CDR3 is CATSARGEAYEQYF. The CDR3 region has the DNA TGTGCCACCAGCGCCCGAGGTGAGGCCTACGAGCAGTACTTC.

The CDR3 region is CASSLSLTSGSSSYNEQFF. The CDR3 bases are TGTGCCAGCAGCTTGAGTCTGACTAGCGGATCGAGCTCCTACAATGAGCAGTTCTTC. The genes are TRBV5-4 and TRBJ2-1, with 9 bases identical to TRBD2. The germline gives CDR1 SGHNT, CDR2 YYREEE (reference sequence). With V trimmed by 1 base and J by 0 bases, 11 bases remained unmatched. The CDR3 is made up of 19 amino acids.

The chain combines TRBV4-3 with TRBJ1-2; unclear D gene. CDR1 is LGHNA and CDR2 is YSLEER in the germline V gene. This CDR3 contains 16 residues. Trimming pared 1 base from V and 0 bases from J, leaving 12 bases between. The CDR3: CASSQVGPPANYGYTF. The CDR3 DNA follows: TGCGCCAGCAGCCAAGTTGGTCCTCCAGCTAACTATGGCTACACCTTC.

The rearrangement links TRBV2 to TRBJ2-7; no clear D gene. Germline V gene data show CDR1 as SNHLY and CDR2 as FYNNEI. With 6 bases removed from V and 2 bases from J, the gap between germline ends came to 8 bases. The CDR3 has 12 amino acids. CDR3 DNA sequence: TGTGCCAGCAGAGTCTCTGCCTACGAGCAGTACTTC. Translation gives CASRVSAYEQYF.

This clone was picked up a small number of times. The rearrangement links TRBV13 to TRBJ1-1; unclear D gene. V shed 0 bases and J shed 10 bases, with 15 bases lying between them. The CDR3 extends over 14 amino acids. CDR1 PRHDT and CDR2 FYEKMQ come from the germline V gene (reference sequence). The CDR3 loop reads CASSLGPEGSRAFF. The CDR3, as DNA: TGTGCCAGCAGCTTAGGTCCAGAGGGAAGCCGAGCTTTCTTT.

The DNA of the CDR3 is TGTGCCAGCAGCTCTCACTTAGCCAAAAACATTCAGTACTTC. Translating gives CASSSHLAKNIQYF. The chain carries TRBV2 and TRBJ2-4, with D unclear. V was cut by 6 bases and J by 0 bases, with 9 bases left in between. The germline V gene has CDR1 SNHLY and CDR2 FYNNEI. The CDR3 runs 14 residues.

The V gene is TRBV18, the J gene TRBJ2-7, with 8 bases lining up with TRBD1. CDR3 length: 15 residues. CDR1 and CDR2 (germline): KGHSH, LQKENI. V shed 0 bases, J shed 5 bases, and the junction held 6 bases outside the gene matches. CDR3 loop: CASSPPFDRGNEQYF. The CDR3 DNA reads TGTGCCAGCTCACCACCGTTTGACAGGGGAAACGAGCAGTACTTC.

V gene TRBV9 combines with J gene TRBJ2-2; 14 bases fit TRBD2. The CDR3 loop spans 18 amino acids. The V gene's germline CDR1 is SGDLS and CDR2 YYNGEE. J was trimmed by 6 bases and V by 3 bases; bases with no gene match: 10. Here the CDR3 DNA reads TGTGCCAGCAGCGGGGGGACTAGCGGGAGTAAGTTGTCCGGGGAGCTGTTTTTT. Protein sequence: CASSGGTSGSKLSGELFF.

The CDR3 reads CASSLGSGASSYNEQFF. For the CDR3, the DNA is TGTGCCAGCAGCTTAGGCAGCGGGGCGAGCTCCTACAATGAGCAGTTCTTC. The chain employs TRBV11-3 and TRBJ2-1; 7 bases are shared with TRBD2. Looked up from germline, CDR1 is SGHNT and CDR2 is YENEEA. This CDR3 contains 17 residues. The V segment lost 1 base and the J segment 0 bases; nucleotides outside the gene matches: 6.

V gene TRBV14 combines with J gene TRBJ2-7; D unresolved. Germline CDR1 is SGHDN and CDR2 is FVKESK. This CDR3 comprises 12 residues. V lost 4 bases to trimming and J lost 2 bases, with 6 bases between them. As DNA, the CDR3 is TGTGCCAGCAGCCTTGCGACCTACGAGCAGTACTTC. Protein: CASSLATYEQYF.

In this sample, this clone turned up once. V usage is TRBV11-2 and J usage is TRBJ2-7; 7 bases map to TRBD1. The CDR3 spans 15 residues. The germline gives CDR1 SGHAT, CDR2 FQNNGV. J was trimmed by 3 bases and V by 5 bases; bases with no gene match: 10. This CDR3 reads CASSQVRQGNYEQYF. For the CDR3, the DNA is TGTGCCAGCAGCCAGGTAAGACAGGGAAACTACGAGCAGTACTTC.

This chain connects TRBV7-2 to TRBJ2-7; 15 bases are shared with TRBD2. V dropped 4 bases and J dropped 8; count of bases not matched to a gene: 9. The CDR3 extends over 16 amino acids. The V gene's germline CDR1 is SGHTA and CDR2 FQGNSA. The CDR3 spells CASSYSPGLAGGKQYF. CDR3 nucleotides: TGTGCCAGCAGCTATTCCCCGGGACTAGCGGGAGGCAAGCAGTACTTC.

The chain joins TRBV7-6 to TRBJ2-3; 8 bases line up with TRBD2. V shed 1 base and J 4 bases; nucleotides not matched to a gene: 7. The CDR3 spans 16 residues. Germline CDR1 is SGHVS and CDR2 is FNYEAQ. This chain's CDR3 is CASSLESREGPDTQYF. The CDR3 coding sequence is TGTGCCAGCAGCTTAGAGTCCCGGGAGGGCCCAGATACGCAGTATTTT.

This chain connects TRBV18 to TRBJ2-7; the match to TRBD1 covers 10 bases. There are 15 residues in the CDR3. V dropped 2 bases and J dropped 9; count of bases not matched to a gene: 10. Germline loops: CDR1 KGHSH, CDR2 LQKENI. Written as DNA, the CDR3 is TGTGCCAGCTCACCAATCTCTGGGACAGGGGTTTTGCAGTACTTC. Its translation is CASSPISGTGVLQYF. The full variable domain, completed using reference TRBV18 and TRBJ2-7, is NAGVMQNPRHLVRRRGQEARLRCSPMKGHSHVYWYRQLPEEGLKFMVYLQKENIIDESGMPKERFSAEFPKEGPSILRIQQVVRGDSAAYFCASSPISGTGVLQYFGPGTRLTVT.

The J gene is TRBJ1-5, the V gene TRBV27, with unresolved D. V gave up 2 bases and J gave up 7 bases, with 9 bases separating them. Germline CDR1 and CDR2: MNHEY and SMNVEV (reference sequence). The CDR3 covers 13 residues. The CDR3 nucleotides read TGTGCCAGCAGTTTAACGGGGAAACAGCCCCAGCATTTT. Residues: CASSLTGKQPQHF.